This T cell receptor (beta chain) was retrieved from a study of T cells after posttransplantation cyclophosphamide. The study's findings and limits: Later post-transplant blood repertoires were often dominated by donor CD8+ memory clones. Skin or GI-infiltrating T cells shared few TRB sequences with blood. TRB clonality was highly associated with recipient CMV seropositivity and reactivation.

The sample holds many counts of this clone. Its cognate antigen is unknown. Clones were sequenced by immunoSEQ multiplex PCR, and TCRdb holds only the in-frame ones, with some missing. The sample yields approximately 5,400 clones, without any singletons. Treatment was busulfan-fludarabine conditioning, a marrow graft, and cyclophosphamide on days +3 and +4. V was shortened by 3 bases and J by 0 bases, with 9 bases between the two germline ends. CDR1 and CDR2 from the germline V gene are KGHSH and LQKENI. This CDR3 comprises 14 residues. V is TRBV18 and J is TRBJ2-7; D is ambiguous. The material sequenced was PBMCs, taken around 350 days after allogeneic stem cell transplant with posttransplant cyclophosphamide. This clonotype originated in a male patient in his sixties who received an allogeneic stem cell transplant from a related donor, was CMV-positive, and had acute GVHD only. The T cells may partly be graft donor cells. The CDR3 DNA reads TGTGCCAGCTCACCCAGCGATAGCTCCTACGAGCAGTACTTC. It specifies CASSPSDSSYEQYF.